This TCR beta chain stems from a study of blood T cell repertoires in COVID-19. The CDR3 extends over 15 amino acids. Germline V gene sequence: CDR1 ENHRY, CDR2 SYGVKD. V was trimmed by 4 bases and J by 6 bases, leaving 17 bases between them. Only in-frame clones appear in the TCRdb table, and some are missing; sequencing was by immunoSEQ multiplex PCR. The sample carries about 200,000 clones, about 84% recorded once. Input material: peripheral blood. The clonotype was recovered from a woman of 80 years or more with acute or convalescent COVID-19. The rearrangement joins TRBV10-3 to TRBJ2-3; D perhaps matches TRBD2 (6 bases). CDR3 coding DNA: TGTGCCATCAGTGGCGGGACTCCCGGGGCTGATACGCAGTATTTT. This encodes CAISGGTPGADTQYF.